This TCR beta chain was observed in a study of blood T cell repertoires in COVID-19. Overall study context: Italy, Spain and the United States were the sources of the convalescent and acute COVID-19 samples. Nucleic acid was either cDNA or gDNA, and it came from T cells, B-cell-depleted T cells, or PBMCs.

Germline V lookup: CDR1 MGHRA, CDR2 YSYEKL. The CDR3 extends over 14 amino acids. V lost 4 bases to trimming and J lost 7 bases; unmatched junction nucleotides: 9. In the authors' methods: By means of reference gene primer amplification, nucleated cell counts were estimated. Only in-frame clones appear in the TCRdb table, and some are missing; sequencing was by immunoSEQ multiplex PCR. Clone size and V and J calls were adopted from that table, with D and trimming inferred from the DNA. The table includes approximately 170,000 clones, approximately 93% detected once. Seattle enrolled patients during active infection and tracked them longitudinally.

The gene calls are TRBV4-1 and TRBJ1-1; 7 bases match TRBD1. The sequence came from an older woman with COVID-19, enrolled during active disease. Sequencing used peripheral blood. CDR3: CASSPVTGKNEAFF. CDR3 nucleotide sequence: TGCGCCAGCAGCCCCGTGACAGGGAAGAATGAAGCTTTCTTT.